This T cell receptor beta chain came from a study of T cell responses to AZD1222 COVID-19 vaccine. The wider study: It was second doses at about 4 or about 12 weeks that were pooled.

The repertoire was sequenced with immunoSEQ multiplex PCR; TCRdb's copy has only in-frame clones and lacks some. The sample includes 98,000 or so clones, around 90% of them seen just once. The CDR3 is made up of 12 amino acids. V was shortened by 7 bases and J by 7 bases, with 14 bases between the two germline ends. Germline-derived CDR1 and CDR2 are SGDLS and YYNGEE. As for this clone: What it binds is not known.

Study results and limitations: The study reported that nearly half of spike-specific TCRs target unmutated variant regions. It was only a handful of AZD1222 recipients who were seropositive at baseline. Spike regions recognized by vaccine-associated CD4 TCRs spanned the protein, led by 160-218 and 743-854.

The chain joins TRBV9 to TRBJ1-2, with D unclear. The sequencing used peripheral blood, collected on day 0 of AZD1222 vaccination. The sequence came from an adult in good health. The CDR3 reads CASYGRFFGYTF. In DNA, the CDR3 is TGTGCCAGCTACGGGAGGTTCTTTGGCTACACCTTC.